The entry below describes one TCR beta chain. Its antigen is not known. The sample comes from a study of T cell repertoires in cytomegalovirus infection. For the study at large: It was the public TCR beta signatures that indicated both CMV infection and matching HLA type.

MiXCR was run by TCRdb on the reads, yielding one entry per CDR3 protein. The sample contains hundreds of thousands of distinct CDR3 sequences, roughly 26% of which appear only once. Study-wide findings and caveats: In two of eight donors, the top clonotype was HLA-C-restricted CMV-specific. Individuals carrying CMV plus the relevant HLA were identified by cumulative frequency of public TCR beta families.

The clonotype was recovered from a human donor in good health (CMV status not recorded). Some clones in this sample may be carry-over from other donors' samples. Material: CD8+ T cells from PBMCs.

The CDR3 region is CASSSLRGEVSGNTIYF. CDR3 nucleotides: TGTGCCAGCAGCTCACTGCGGGGGGAGGTCTCTGGAAACACCATATATTTT. This rearrangement joins TRBV7-6 to TRBJ1-3; maybe TRBD1 (5 bases). Per germline, CDR1 SGHVS and CDR2 FNYEAQ. The V end lost 4 bases, the J end lost 0 bases, and 16 bases lay between the germline ends. The CDR3 consists of 17 residues.